The T cell receptor (beta chain) under discussion was sequenced for a study of blood T cell repertoires in COVID-19. This clone was found many times. Method: immunoSEQ multiplex PCR; TCRdb's copy keeps in-frame clones and lacks some. Among approximately 110,000 clones listed, approximately 85% were seen once. The sequencing input was peripheral blood. This TCR was sampled from a human donor in a cohort sampled during active COVID-19.

The CDR3 DNA reads TGCAGCGTTGAGGGAGGGGCCGGCGCGTACGAGCAGTACTTC. Its translation: CSVEGGAGAYEQYF. The chain recombines TRBV29-1 with TRBJ2-7; 7 bases are a match to TRBD2. Unmatched junction bases numbered 9, after V lost 3 bases and J lost 4 bases. In germline, CDR1 is SQVTM, CDR2 ANQGSEA. CDR3 length equals 14 residues.